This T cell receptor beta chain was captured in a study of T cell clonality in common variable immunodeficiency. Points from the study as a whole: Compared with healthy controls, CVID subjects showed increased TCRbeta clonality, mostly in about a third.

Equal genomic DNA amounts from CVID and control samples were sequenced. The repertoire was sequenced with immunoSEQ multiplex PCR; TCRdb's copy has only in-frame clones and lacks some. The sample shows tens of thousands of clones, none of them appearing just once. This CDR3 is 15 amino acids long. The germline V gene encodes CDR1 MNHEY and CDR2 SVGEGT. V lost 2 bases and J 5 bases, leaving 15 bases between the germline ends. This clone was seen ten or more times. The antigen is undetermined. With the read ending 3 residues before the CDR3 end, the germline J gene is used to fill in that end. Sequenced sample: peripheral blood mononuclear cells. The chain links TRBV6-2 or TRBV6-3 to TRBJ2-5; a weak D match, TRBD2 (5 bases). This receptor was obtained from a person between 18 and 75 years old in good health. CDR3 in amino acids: CASSYERARWETQYF. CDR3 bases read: TGTGCCAGCAGTTACGAGAGGGCCAGGTGGGAGACC.